The source of this T cell receptor (beta chain) is a study of T-cell reconstitution after alpha-beta-depleted transplantation in children. Germline-derived CDR1 and CDR2 are SGHAT and FQNNGV. Trimming stripped 1 base from V and 6 bases from J, with 15 bases between. The CDR3 is made up of 15 amino acids. Of note for this clonotype: A much larger clonotype is one base distant, so this may be a read error.

Library preparation (for TCRbeta) was performed with unique molecular identifiers. Using its own MiXCR run on the PCR reads, TCRdb lists one record per CDR3 protein. The table records over 150,000 distinct CDR3 sequences, about 14% of them present only once. This receptor was obtained from a human donor who donated a stem cell graft to a child with acute lymphoblastic leukemia. The chain links TRBV11-2 to TRBJ1-1; D not certain. The input for sequencing was PBMCs from the stem cell graft donor, taken from the stem cell graft. The CDR3, as DNA: TGTGCCAGCAGCTTAGGGCCGTCTACCAACCCTGAAGCTTTCTTT. Protein sequence: CASSLGPSTNPEAFF.